This is a list of T cell receptor beta chains from one sample in a study of blood T cell repertoires in COVID-19. Sequencing used immunoSEQ multiplex PCR; TCRdb keeps in-frame clones, though not all of them. The data show roughly 290,000 clones, more than 85% seen once. Sequenced: peripheral blood. These receptors were collected from a man between 25 and 39 years old with acute or convalescent COVID-19. Both conserved end residues are part of each CDR3. The D gene is left open where the match is weak. The size entry is marked missing in some rows and otherwise reads once, few, many or a size class.

CASCPWYQDPEQFF	TGTGCCAGCTGCCCATGGTACCAGGATCCTGAGCAGTTCTTC	TRBV28	TRBJ2-1	-	-
CASRAGGRWDTQYF	TGTGCCAGCAGAGCGGGAGGGCGTTGGGATACGCAGTATTTT	TRBV6-5	TRBJ2-3	TRBD2	-
CASRDRDWEKLFF	TGTGCCAGCAGGGACAGGGATTGGGAAAAACTGTTTTTT	TRBV6-5	TRBJ1-4	TRBD1	-
CASREDRSTNTEAFF	TGTGCCAGTAGGGAAGACAGGAGTACCAACACTGAAGCTTTCTTT	TRBV19	TRBJ1-1	-	once
CASSHMTGTEQETQYF	TGTGCCAGCAGTCACATGACCGGGACAGAACAAGAGACCCAGTACTTC	TRBV5-6	TRBJ2-5	TRBD1	-
CASSQVGRGVQFF	TGCGCCAGCAGCCAAGTTGGGAGGGGTGTGCAGTTCTTC	TRBV4-1	TRBJ2-1	TRBD2	-
CASSEGSGSNQPQHF	TGTGCCAGCAGCGAAGGGTCGGGGAGCAATCAGCCCCAGCATTTT	TRBV7-3	TRBJ1-5	-	-
CASSYDGPAGQETQYF	TGTGCCAGCAGTTACGACGGGCCAGCGGGACAAGAGACCCAGTACTTC	TRBV6-5	TRBJ2-5	TRBD2	-
CASRGGRWAFF	TGTGCCAGCAGGGGGGGACGTTGGGCTTTCTTT	TRBV25-1	TRBJ1-1	-	-
CASSQDRTGWNEQFF	TGTGCCAGCAGCCAAGATAGAACAGGGTGGAATGAGCAGTTCTTC	TRBV3-1/TRBV3-2	TRBJ2-1	-	-
CASSLGLAGPYEQYF	TGTGCCAGCAGCTTGGGACTAGCGGGGCCATACGAGCAGTACTTC	TRBV11-3	TRBJ2-7	TRBD2	-
CASSLRGMRTDTQYF	TGCGCCAGCAGCTTGAGGGGCATGAGAACAGATACGCAGTATTTT	TRBV5-1	TRBJ2-3	-	-
CASKWLHYEQYF	TGTGCCAGCAAGTGGCTCCACTACGAGCAGTACTTC	TRBV2	TRBJ2-7	-	once
CASREGLAFTDTQYF	TGCGCCAGCAGGGAGGGACTAGCTTTCACAGATACGCAGTATTTT	TRBV5-1	TRBJ2-3	TRBD2	-
CASTDGSGGYNEQFF	TGTGCCAGTACCGATGGTAGCGGGGGCTACAATGAGCAGTTCTTC	TRBV19	TRBJ2-1	TRBD2	-
CASSELATNEKLFF	TGTGCCAGCAGCGAACTCGCAACTAATGAAAAACTGTTTTTT	TRBV3-1/TRBV3-2	TRBJ1-4	-	-
CASSENPRVVAFF	TGTGCCAGCAGTGAAAACCCCAGGGTAGTGGCTTTCTTT	TRBV2	TRBJ1-1	-	-
CASSMSGSSVQYF	TGTGCCAGTAGTATGAGCGGGAGTTCCGTGCAGTACTTC	TRBV19	TRBJ2-7	TRBD2	-
CASSLAGLARSTDTQYF	TGTGCCAGCAGCTTAGCGGGACTAGCGCGAAGCACAGATACGCAGTATTTT	TRBV13	TRBJ2-3	TRBD2	-
CASSFMQPQHF	TGTGCCAGCAGTTTCATGCAGCCCCAGCATTTT	TRBV28	TRBJ1-5	-	-